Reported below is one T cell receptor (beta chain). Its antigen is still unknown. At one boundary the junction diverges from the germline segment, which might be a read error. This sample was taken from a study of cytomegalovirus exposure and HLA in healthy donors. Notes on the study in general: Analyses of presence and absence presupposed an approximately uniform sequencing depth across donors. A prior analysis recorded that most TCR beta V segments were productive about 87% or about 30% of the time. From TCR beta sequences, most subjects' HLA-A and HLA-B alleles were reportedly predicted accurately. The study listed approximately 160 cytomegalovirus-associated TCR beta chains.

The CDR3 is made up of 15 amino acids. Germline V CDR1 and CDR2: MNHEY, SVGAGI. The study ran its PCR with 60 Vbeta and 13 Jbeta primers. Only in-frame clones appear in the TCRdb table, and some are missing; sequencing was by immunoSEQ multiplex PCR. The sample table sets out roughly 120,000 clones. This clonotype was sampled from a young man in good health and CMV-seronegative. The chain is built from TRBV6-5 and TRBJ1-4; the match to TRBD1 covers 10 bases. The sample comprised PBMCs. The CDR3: CASNSLWDRGEKLLF. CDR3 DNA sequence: TGTGCCAGCAACTCCCTTTGGGACAGGGGTGAAAAACTGCTTTTT.